These T cell receptor beta chains were read from a single sample in a study of cytomegalovirus exposure and HLA in healthy donors. Assay used: immunoSEQ multiplex PCR; TCRdb lists only in-frame clones, some missing. The sample lists roughly 45,000 clones; 92% were seen once. Specimen: PBMCs. The receptors shown here come from a man between 18 and 29 years old in good health and CMV-seronegative. Both conserved end residues are part of each CDR3. The D gene is left open where the match is weak. Some rows have no size entry. The others give once, few or many, or a class for an expanded clone.

CDR3aa,CDR3nt,d_gene,abundance,v_gene,j_gene
CASKTLAGEETQYF,TGTGCCAGCAAGACACTAGCGGGAGAGGAGACCCAGTACTTC,TRBD2,NA,TRBV25-1,TRBJ2-5
CASSKGWGRGGNQPQHF,TGTGCCAGTAGTAAGGGTTGGGGGCGCGGAGGCAATCAGCCCCAGCATTTT,NA,NA,TRBV19,TRBJ1-5
CASSLRTSAGGELFF,TGTGCCAGCAGTTTGCGGACTAGCGCTGGAGGGGAGCTGTTTTTT,TRBD2,NA,TRBV28,TRBJ2-2
CASSKGGSVDEQYF,TGTGCCAGCAGTAAGGGCGGGAGCGTCGACGAGCAGTACTTC,TRBD2,NA,TRBV7-9,TRBJ2-7
CASSQDRSPRTDTQYF,TGCGCCAGCAGCCAAGATCGGTCCCCAAGAACAGATACGCAGTATTTT,NA,NA,TRBV4-1,TRBJ2-3
CATSRDLVDTQYF,TGTGCCACCAGCAGAGATCTTGTGGATACGCAGTATTTT,NA,once,TRBV15,TRBJ2-3
CASSADRGYYEQYF,TGTGCCAGCAGCGCTGACAGGGGGTACTACGAGCAGTACTTC,TRBD1,NA,TRBV9,TRBJ2-7
CASSLTSGRANEQFF,TGTGCCAGCAGCCTGACTAGCGGGAGGGCCAATGAGCAGTTCTTC,TRBD2,NA,TRBV7-9,TRBJ2-1
CASSQDDRYTEAFF,TGTGCCAGCAGCCAAGATGACAGATACACTGAAGCTTTCTTT,NA,once,TRBV16,TRBJ1-1
CASSFYQGLDEQYF,TGTGCCAGCAGCTTTTATCAGGGTCTGGACGAGCAGTACTTC,NA,few,TRBV5-4,TRBJ2-7
CASSWTGDEQYF,TGTGCCAGCAGTTGGACAGGGGACGAGCAGTACTTC,TRBD1,NA,TRBV6-6,TRBJ2-7